This TCR beta chain comes out of a study of T cell responses to AZD1222 COVID-19 vaccine. The CDR3 spans 15 residues. CDR1 is SEHNR, CDR2 FQNEAQ, per germline (reference sequence). Trimming took off 1 base at V and 2 bases at J, with 11 bases between the two ends. Produced via immunoSEQ multiplex PCR; TCRdb's table is partial and in-frame only. Of more than 120,000 clones detected, roughly nine tenths appear once; the ten largest clones hold around 1.7%. This clonotype was obtained from an adult who received the AZD1222 COVID-19 vaccine. The specimen was peripheral blood, collected 28 days after the second AZD1222 dose. V and J are TRBV7-9 and TRBJ1-1; possibly TRBD1 for D (6 bases). CDR3 sequence reads: CASSLGGALNTEAFF. Here the CDR3 DNA reads TGTGCCAGCAGCTTAGGGGGGGCGCTCAACACTGAAGCTTTCTTT.